What follows is one T cell receptor beta chain and its context. The antigen remains undetermined. This entry belongs to a study of PD-1 blockade in classical Hodgkin lymphoma. Broader study findings: Similar baseline diversity was found in complete responders and newly diagnosed patients.

This table comes from immunoSEQ multiplex PCR, and its TCRdb copy is limited to in-frame clones, with some not included. The sample yields over 60,000 clones, about 90% seen once. V gave up 5 bases and J gave up 4 bases, with 12 bases separating them. The CDR3 is 13 residues long. Per germline, CDR1 GTSNPN and CDR2 SVGIG (reference sequence). Time point specified: cycle 4 day 1 (C4D1), after less than 7 weeks of nivolumab. The patients all showed relapse after autologous stem cell transplantation, while their brentuximab vedotin exposure varied. Sequenced material: peripheral blood mononuclear cells (PBMCs), taken before the fourth cycle of nivolumab. This TCR was recovered from a human donor with classical Hodgkin lymphoma. V usage is TRBV30 and J usage is TRBJ1-3; D not certain. DNA of the CDR3: TGTGCCTGGGGAAGGGCGCGAGGAAACACCATATATTTT. Translation: CAWGRARGNTIYF.